This T cell receptor beta chain emerged from a study of CD8 T cells in ankylosing spondylitis. Notes on the study in general: Some motif variants were previously reported in reactive arthritis synovial fluid and blood. Roughly eight highly homologous variants made up a TCR beta motif, and this motif appeared characteristic of ankylosing spondylitis blood. As reported, disease-linked clones showed significant enrichment in matched ankylosing spondylitis synovial fluid.

Trimming took off 4 bases at V and 10 bases at J, with 8 bases between the two ends. CDR1 SQVTM and CDR2 ANQGSEA come from the germline V gene. The CDR3 loop spans 10 amino acids. This clonotype was seen a few times. No antigen is known for it. Library preparation for TCR beta used quantitative 5'-RACE with molecular barcodes. TCRdb re-analysed the 5' RACE reads in MiXCR, keeping a single row per CDR3 protein. This sample carries some 840,000 distinct CDR3 sequences, about an eighth of them seen once, and the ten largest clones take more than 0.5%. The sequence derives from a male donor with ankylosing spondylitis. This chain links TRBV29-1 with TRBJ2-1; D call uncertain. Sequenced input: blood, either unsorted or a sorted T cell fraction (not recorded which). For the CDR3, the DNA is TGCAGCGTTGGACAACGAGAGCAGTTCTTC. Its protein product is CSVGQREQFF.